These T cell receptor beta chains were read from a single sample in a study of blood T cell repertoires in COVID-19. This table comes from immunoSEQ multiplex PCR, and its TCRdb copy is limited to in-frame clones, with some not included. There are 250,000 to 300,000 clones in the sample; about nine tenths occur only once, and roughly 2.2% lies in the top ten. Sequencing was carried out using peripheral blood. Receptors were obtained from a man aged 50 to 59 with acute or convalescent COVID-19. CDR3s leave out the opening cysteine and the closing phenylalanine or tryptophan. D genes are given only for firm matches.

TRBD1	TRBV29-1	TRBJ1-2	SVASGTGFHGYT
TRBD2	TRBV5-4	TRBJ2-5	ASSSPAGGPETQY
.	TRBV2	TRBJ2-1	ASSVEGQWIPSDYNEQF
.	TRBV30	TRBJ2-2	AWSSRSGELF
.	TRBV19	TRBJ1-5	ASSIGAGGALSNQPQH
.	TRBV9	TRBJ1-3	ASSAYSSGNTIY
.	TRBV27	TRBJ1-5	ASSLTPVRNQPQH
TRBD1	TRBV10-3	TRBJ1-6	AIKAQGLDSPLH
.	TRBV7-9	TRBJ1-2	ASSPKTGRETYGYT
TRBD2	TRBV12-5	TRBJ2-3	ASGLGNLAGGIPDTQY
.	TRBV6-2/TRBV6-3	TRBJ2-1	ASSYGGIPYNEQF
TRBD1	TRBV7-9	TRBJ1-1	ASSPPGQRNTEAF
.	TRBV6-1	TRBJ1-6	ASSEHSSSNSPLH
.	TRBV29-1	TRBJ2-7	SVVSGQTYEQY
.	TRBV9	TRBJ1-2	ASSVATGRSYGYT
TRBD1	TRBV7-8	TRBJ1-2	ASSLDRAPTYGYT
.	TRBV2	TRBJ2-5	ASKRDIQETQY
.	TRBV2	TRBJ1-2	ASSEGGYGYT
.	TRBV7-9	TRBJ2-3	ASSLRGSDTQY
TRBD1	TRBV7-9	TRBJ2-2	AGGTGMVSGELF
.	TRBV11-2	TRBJ2-2	ASSLVTAAGELF
TRBD1	TRBV19	TRBJ1-1	ASRARGTGNTEAF
.	TRBV15	TRBJ2-7	ATSRSRGRAGEQY